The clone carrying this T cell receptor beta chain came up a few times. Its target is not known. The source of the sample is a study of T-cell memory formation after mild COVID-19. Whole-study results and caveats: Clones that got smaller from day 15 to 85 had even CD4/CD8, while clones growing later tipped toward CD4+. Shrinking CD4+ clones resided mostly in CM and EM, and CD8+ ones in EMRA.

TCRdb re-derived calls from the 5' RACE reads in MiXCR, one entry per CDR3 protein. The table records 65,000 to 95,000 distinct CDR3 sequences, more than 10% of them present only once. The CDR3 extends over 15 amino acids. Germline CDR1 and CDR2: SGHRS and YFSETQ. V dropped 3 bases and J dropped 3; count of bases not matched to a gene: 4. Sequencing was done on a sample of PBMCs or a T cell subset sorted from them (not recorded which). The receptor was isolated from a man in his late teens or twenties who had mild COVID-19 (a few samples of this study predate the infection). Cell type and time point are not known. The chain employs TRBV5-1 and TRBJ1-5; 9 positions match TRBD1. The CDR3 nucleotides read TGCGCCAGCAGCTCGGGGACAGGGAACAATCAGCCCCAGCATTTT. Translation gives CASSSGTGNNQPQHF.